A single sample gave rise to the 24 T cell receptor beta chains below, sequenced in a study of blood T cell repertoires in COVID-19. Only in-frame clones appear in the TCRdb table, and some are missing; sequencing was by immunoSEQ multiplex PCR. The data show 100,000 to 150,000 clones, with around 89% seen just once and roughly 18% held by the top ten. What was sequenced was peripheral blood. These receptors originate from a man in his fifties or sixties with active or convalescent COVID-19.

This clone was seen only a few times. The chain employs TRBV4-2 and TRBJ1-3; 8 bases are a match to TRBD1. Germline CDR1 is LGHNA and CDR2 is YNFKEQ. Trimming at V came to 8 bases and at J to 2 bases, leaving 8 bases not matched to a gene. This CDR3 region has 15 residues. CDR3: CASGRTGSTGNTIYF. DNA for the CDR3: TGTGCCAGCGGGAGGACAGGGTCGACTGGAAACACCATATATTTT.

The chain recombines TRBV5-6 with TRBJ2-7; D is possibly TRBD2 (6 bases). V shed 0 bases and J shed 9 bases, with 19 bases lying between them. Looked up from germline, CDR1 is SGHDT and CDR2 is YYEEEE. The CDR3 length is 15 residues. The DNA of the CDR3 is TGTGCCAGCAGCTTGGCCGAGGTAGCGGTTTTAGGGCAGTACTTC. Protein: CASSLAEVAVLGQYF.

The sample holds a few counts of this clone. Other DNA sequences from this sample encode an identical CDR3 as well. The V and J genes are TRBV18 and TRBJ2-5; a possible D gene is TRBD2 (6 bases). V lost 1 base, J lost 1 base, and 13 bases lay in between. This CDR3 has 16 amino acids. In germline, CDR1 is KGHSH, CDR2 LQKENI. The CDR3 reads CASSPRSAGPQETQYF. In nucleotides, the CDR3 is TGTGCCAGCTCACCACGGTCGGCGGGACCCCAAGAGACCCAGTACTTC.

The genes are TRBV18 and TRBJ2-5; the match to TRBD1 covers 8 bases. This CDR3 spans 14 amino acids. Germline assignment: CDR1 KGHSH and CDR2 LQKENI. Trimming took 4 bases from V and 3 from J; bases not matched to a gene: 4. The CDR3 sequence: CASSRLDREETQYF. DNA for the CDR3: TGTGCCAGCTCACGATTGGACAGGGAAGAGACCCAGTACTTC.

The chain links TRBV24-1 to TRBJ1-5; maybe TRBD1 (5 bases). Germline V gene lookup returns CDR1 KGHDR and CDR2 SFDVKD. V lost 10 bases and J lost 2, with 11 bases in between. The CDR3 is 13 amino acids. The CDR3 region is CATGGDGNQPQHF. The CDR3, as DNA: TGTGCCACGGGGGGGGATGGCAATCAGCCCCAGCATTTT.

V is TRBV4-1 and J is TRBJ2-5; D is uncertain. Germline values: CDR1 MGHRA, CDR2 YSYEKL. The CDR3 spans 16 residues. Trimming removed 2 bases from V and 2 bases from J, with 15 bases in between. CDR3 nucleotides: TGCGCCAGCAGCCAAACTCCAACCCGCGGACAAGAGACCCAGTACTTC. Translated, it gives CASSQTPTRGQETQYF.

The V and J genes are TRBV5-8 and TRBJ2-5, with unresolved D. Trimming shortened V by 7 bases and J by 3 bases, and 10 bases separated the two germline ends. Germline values: CDR1 SGHTS, CDR2 YDEGEE. The CDR3 sequence is 12 residues long. The CDR3 bases are TGTGCCAGCCTTGGCCTCAAAGAGACCCAGTACTTC. This encodes CASLGLKETQYF.

This clone was picked up one time. The J gene is TRBJ1-1, the V gene TRBV5-4; 10 bases are shared with TRBD1. The ends lost 1 base at V and 5 bases at J; junction bases unmatched: 5. The CDR3 has 15 residues. The germline CDR1 and CDR2 sequences are SGHNT and YYREEE (reference sequence). CDR3 in DNA: TGTGCCAGCAGCTTGAGACAGGGGGCATATACTGAAGCTTTCTTT. Protein: CASSLRQGAYTEAFF.

The chain joins TRBV2 to TRBJ2-5; 9 bases match TRBD1. The trim removed 1 base at V and 5 bases at J, leaving 2 bases unmatched. In germline, CDR1 is SNHLY, CDR2 FYNNEI. The CDR3 runs to 14 residues. For the CDR3, the DNA is TGTGCCAGCAGTGAAGGGACAGGGGATGAGACCCAGTACTTC. Translation: CASSEGTGDETQYF.

J is TRBJ2-5 and V is TRBV24-1, with a possible D match to TRBD1 (5 bases). V lost 5 bases, J lost 5 bases, and 23 bases lay in between. The germline CDR1 and CDR2 sequences are KGHDR and SFDVKD. This CDR3 has 17 amino acids. The CDR3 sequence: CATSGSAWTFRQETQYF. The CDR3 region has the DNA TGTGCCACCAGTGGTTCCGCCTGGACATTTAGGCAGGAGACCCAGTACTTC.

This rearrangement joins TRBV6-5 to TRBJ2-2; tentatively, D is TRBD1 (6 bases). The germline gives CDR1 MNHEY, CDR2 SVGAGI. This CDR3 is 14 amino acids long. The V end was cut by 10 bases, the J end by 0 bases, with 12 bases between. CDR3 DNA: TGTGCCACCACGAACAGGGCGAACACCGGGGAGCTGTTTTTT. It codes for CATTNRANTGELFF.

The V call is TRBV7-2, the J call TRBJ2-3, with TRBD1 matching over 7 bases. The germline V gene has CDR1 SGHTA and CDR2 FQGNSA. V lost 5 bases to trimming and J lost 2 bases; unmatched junction nucleotides: 10. This CDR3 region has 16 residues. The CDR3 DNA sequence: TGTGCCAGCAGCATTGCGACAGGGATCTCCACAGATACGCAGTATTTT. Translated: CASSIATGISTDTQYF.

The V gene is TRBV1, the J gene TRBJ2-3; TRBD2 reflects the table's D call only, with no check against the DNA. TRBV1 is marked as a pseudogene. The CDR3 has 14 residues. CDR3 protein: CTSGLAGHTDTQYF. The CDR3 DNA sequence: TGCACCAGTGGGCTAGCGGGCCACACAGATACGCAGTATTTT.

V gene TRBV11-3 combines with J gene TRBJ2-2; TRBD1 aligns across 8 bases. Trimming cost V 5 bases and J 6 bases; bases outside gene matches: 11. Germline CDR1 reads SGHNT; CDR2 reads YENEEA. The length of the CDR3 is 16 residues. CDR3 loop: CASSPNTGGRAGELFF. CDR3 DNA: TGTGCCAGCAGCCCGAATACAGGGGGACGGGCCGGGGAGCTGTTTTTT.

The gene calls are TRBV30 and TRBJ2-3; D is possibly TRBD1 (5 bases). Between the trimmed V and J ends, which lost 1 base and 0 bases, there was a span of 14 bases. The length of the CDR3 is 16 residues. Germline lookup yields CDR1 GTSNPN and CDR2 SVGIG (reference sequence). CDR3 DNA: TGTGCCTGGAGTGCTGTATTTGGGGCAAGCACAGATACGCAGTATTTT. It encodes CAWSAVFGASTDTQYF.

This clone was counted only a few times. The gene calls are TRBV28 and TRBJ1-3; 8 bases map to TRBD1. Germline CDR1 reads MDHEN; CDR2 reads SYDVKM. Trimming took 6 bases from V and 8 from J; bases not matched to a gene: 12. This CDR3 is 15 amino acids long. Here the CDR3 reads CASRAGTGSRDTIYF. CDR3 sequence (DNA): TGTGCCAGCAGAGCCGGGACAGGATCTCGAGACACCATATATTTT.

The rearrangement uses TRBV24-1 and TRBJ1-2; 10 nucleotides agree with TRBD1. Germline V gives CDR1 KGHDR, CDR2 SFDVKD. This CDR3 comprises 17 residues. Losses at the gene ends were 4 bases for V and 3 bases for J; bases not matched to a gene: 10. In DNA form, the CDR3 reads TGTGCCACCAGTGACACTTCTGAGACAGGGGGCGACTATGGCTACACCTTC. As protein: CATSDTSETGGDYGYTF.

The gene calls are TRBV7-2 and TRBJ2-3; possible D gene TRBD1, 5 bases. Trimming removed 3 bases from V and 4 bases from J, with 14 bases in between. Germline V gives CDR1 SGHTA, CDR2 FQGNSA. The CDR3 sequence is 15 residues long. The CDR3 DNA follows: TGTGCCAGCAGCTTCTACAGGAAGAGCGCAGATACGCAGTATTTT. Its protein is CASSFYRKSADTQYF. Looking up the rest from reference TRBV7-2 and TRBJ2-3 gives the full variable domain: GAGVSQSPSNKVTEKGKDVELRCDPISGHTALYWYRQSLGQGLEFLIYFQGNSAPDKSGLPSDRFSAERTGGSVSTLTIQRTQQEDSAVYLCASSFYRKSADTQYFGPGTRLTVL.

The chain uses TRBV29-1 and TRBJ2-5; 8 nucleotides align to TRBD1. The V segment lost 6 bases and the J segment 2 bases; nucleotides outside the gene matches: 8. The germline CDR1 and CDR2 sequences are SQVTM and ANQGSEA. This CDR3 contains 14 residues. The CDR3 bases are TGCAGCGTAGATCAGCAGGGGGCTCAAGAGACCCAGTACTTC. This encodes CSVDQQGAQETQYF.

CDR3 protein: CASSRTGTYEQYF. The CDR3 nucleotides read TGTGCCAGCAGCCGGACAGGGACCTACGAGCAGTACTTC. The chain uses TRBV5-4 and TRBJ2-7; 8 positions agree with TRBD1. The length of the CDR3 is 13 residues. V gave up 4 bases and J gave up 2 bases; unmatched junction bases: 2. Germline assignment: CDR1 SGHNT and CDR2 YYREEE (reference sequence).

The chain joins TRBV5-4 to TRBJ2-5; TRBD2 is a possible D gene (6 bases). Per germline, CDR1 SGHNT and CDR2 YYREEE (reference sequence). The ends were cut back, 3 bases at V and 4 bases at J, with 13 bases in the middle. The CDR3 is 14 residues long. DNA for the CDR3: TGTGCCAGCAGCTCCCGCAAGGAGGGAGAGACCCAGTACTTC. It translates to CASSSRKEGETQYF.

To note about this clone: One end of the junction fails to match germline, which may point to a read error. The rearrangement links TRBV15 to TRBJ2-7, with D possibly being TRBD1 (5 bases). Germline CDR1 is LNHNV and CDR2 is YYDKDF (reference sequence). The CDR3 has 13 residues. CDR3: CATSGDGAREQYF. The CDR3 nucleotides read TGTGCCACCAGCGGAGATGGGGCGCGAGAGCAGTACTTC.

The chain uses TRBV7-2 and TRBJ2-7; D possibly corresponds to TRBD2 (5 bases). Germline loops: CDR1 SGHTA, CDR2 FQGNSA. Trimming pared 4 bases from V and 3 bases from J, leaving 10 bases between. CDR3 length: 13 amino acids. This chain's CDR3 is CASSSSSGYEQYF. CDR3 nucleotides: TGTGCCAGCAGCTCTAGCTCAGGCTACGAGCAGTACTTC.

This rearrangement joins TRBV7-8 to TRBJ2-2; 7 bases line up with TRBD1. With V trimmed by 5 bases and J by 1 base, 1 base remained unmatched. The CDR3 has 14 amino acids. Germline V lookup: CDR1 SGHVS, CDR2 FQNEAQ. The CDR3 DNA is TGTGCCAGCAGCCGGACAGGGAACACCGGGGAGCTGTTTTTT. As protein: CASSRTGNTGELFF. The variable domain in full, with the rest retrieved from reference TRBV7-8 and TRBJ2-2, is GAGVSQSPRYKVAKRGQDVALRCDPISGHVSLFWYQQALGQGPEFLTYFQNEAQLDKSGLPSDRFFAERPEGSVSTLKIQRTQQEDSAVYLCASSRTGNTGELFFGEGSRLTVL.